The rows below give T cell receptor beta chains drawn from one sample of a study of cytotoxic CD8 clonotypes in ibrutinib-treated CLL. The repertoire was sequenced with immunoSEQ multiplex PCR; TCRdb's copy has only in-frame clones and lacks some. The sample has roughly 13,000 clones, approximately 52% seen once; the top ten hold approximately 36%. Sample: PBMCs, taken at an approximately 26-month disease-progression time point, from a patient treated with ibrutinib. These TCRs come from a human donor with chronic lymphocytic leukemia. Each CDR3 is given with its conserved first and last residue. The order of the fields is V gene, D gene, J gene, clone size, CDR3 protein, CDR3 DNA. A D gene is named only where the DNA matches it firmly. Clone sizes are given selectively: once, few, many, or a class where the clone is expanded.

TRBV2,-,TRBJ2-3,-,CASNVGGDTQYF,TGTGCCAGCAATGTCGGAGGGGATACGCAGTATTTT
TRBV19,-,TRBJ1-4,-,CASSIGWEPNEKLFF,TGTGCCAGTAGTATAGGGTGGGAGCCCAATGAAAAACTGTTTTTT
TRBV2,TRBD2,TRBJ2-3,-,CASSVDGGAPTDTQYF,TGTGCCAGCAGTGTTGACGGGGGGGCCCCCACAGATACGCAGTATTTT
TRBV4-1,TRBD1,TRBJ1-5,-,CASSQIQGAGQPQHF,TGCGCCAGCAGCCAAATACAGGGGGCGGGTCAGCCCCAGCATTTT
TRBV5-4,TRBD1,TRBJ2-2,-,CASSSTGTGNTGELFF,TGTGCCAGCAGCTCGACCGGGACAGGGAACACCGGGGAGCTGTTTTTT
TRBV10-3,-,TRBJ1-5,-,CAISEEENQPQHF,TGTGCCATCAGTGAGGAGGAGAATCAGCCCCAGCATTTT
TRBV2,TRBD1,TRBJ2-7,few,CASLGQANSYEQYF,TGTGCCAGCCTCGGACAGGCGAACTCCTACGAGCAGTACTTC
TRBV7-6,-,TRBJ2-2,-,CASSLWAQGAGELFF,TGTGCCAGCAGCTTATGGGCCCAGGGCGCCGGGGAGCTGTTTTTT
TRBV9,-,TRBJ1-4,few,CASSAGPTANEKLFF,TGTGCCAGCAGCGCCGGACCCACGGCCAATGAAAAACTGTTTTTT
TRBV10-2,-,TRBJ2-7,-,CASSQRNGAPYEQYF,TGCGCCAGCAGCCAACGAAACGGGGCCCCCTACGAGCAGTACTTC
TRBV5-4,-,TRBJ2-3,-,CASSLTGPTDTQYF,TGTGCCAGCAGCTTAACAGGGCCCACAGATACGCAGTATTTT
TRBV5-1,-,TRBJ2-6,once,CASSLVEVAGANVLTF,TGCGCCAGCAGCTTGGTCGAGGTGGCTGGGGCCAACGTCCTGACTTTC
TRBV5-6,TRBD1,TRBJ2-1,-,CASSPTDRAFYNEQFF,TGTGCCAGCAGCCCAACGGACAGGGCTTTCTACAATGAGCAGTTCTTC
TRBV5-4,TRBD2,TRBJ2-1,-,CASSFRSGGNNEQFF,TGTGCCAGCAGCTTTAGGAGCGGGGGTAACAATGAGCAGTTCTTC
TRBV19,TRBD1,TRBJ1-5,-,CASSRDRGFNQPQHF,TGTGCCAGTAGTCGGGACAGGGGATTCAATCAGCCCCAGCATTTT
TRBV5-4,-,TRBJ2-7,-,CASSPDGKSSYEQYF,TGTGCCAGCAGCCCGGACGGAAAGAGCTCCTACGAGCAGTACTTC
TRBV5-1,-,TRBJ1-3,few,CASRQSSGNTIYF,TGCGCCAGCAGACAGAGCTCTGGAAACACCATATATTTT
TRBV29-1,-,TRBJ1-2,-,CSVSPAGKGYGYTF,TGCAGCGTGAGCCCCGCAGGGAAAGGCTATGGCTACACCTTC
TRBV5-5,-,TRBJ1-1,-,CASSADQNTEAFF,TGTGCCAGCAGCGCGGATCAGAACACTGAAGCTTTCTTT
TRBV29-1,TRBD1,TRBJ1-2,once,CSAATGVDYGYTF,TGCAGCGCCGCGACAGGGGTTGACTATGGCTACACCTTC
TRBV5-4,-,TRBJ2-5,-,CASSLAGRRQETQYF,TGTGCCAGCAGCTTGGCCGGGCGACGACAAGAGACCCAGTACTTC
TRBV4-1,-,TRBJ2-7,few,CASSQIAGDYEQYF,TGCGCCAGCAGCCAAATCGCAGGGGACTACGAGCAGTACTTC
TRBV9,-,TRBJ2-6,-,CATAGHSGANVLTF,TGTGCCACCGCCGGACACTCTGGGGCCAACGTCCTGACTTTC
TRBV25-1,TRBD1,TRBJ2-5,-,CASSRTGGIAETQYF,TGTGCCAGCAGTAGGACAGGGGGCATCGCAGAGACCCAGTACTTC
TRBV9,-,TRBJ1-3,few,CASSVKRGPGNTIYF,TGTGCCAGCAGCGTAAAACGGGGCCCTGGAAACACCATATATTTT
TRBV5-4,-,TRBJ2-2,few,CASSPGGTGELFF,TGTGCCAGCAGCCCTGGGGGGACCGGGGAGCTGTTTTTT
TRBV5-4,-,TRBJ1-1,-,CASSRDTTNTEAFF,TGTGCCAGCAGCCGAGATACCACTAACACTGAAGCTTTCTTT
TRBV7-6,TRBD1,TRBJ2-7,-,CASSSPGQHYEQYF,TGTGCCAGCAGCTCCCCGGGACAGCACTACGAGCAGTACTTC
TRBV7-9,-,TRBJ2-2,-,CASSVGTGELFF,TGTGCCAGCAGCGTAGGGACCGGGGAGCTGTTTTTT
TRBV19,-,TRBJ1-6,-,CASSPGSSPLHF,TGTGCCAGTAGCCCCGGGTCTTCACCCCTCCACTTT
TRBV5-6,TRBD1,TRBJ1-1,-,CASSLGPGGSNTEAFF,TGTGCCAGCAGCTTGGGTCCAGGGGGCTCGAACACTGAAGCTTTCTTT
TRBV11-2,-,TRBJ2-7,-,CASGTGLYEQYF,TGTGCCAGCGGAACCGGACTTTACGAGCAGTACTTC
TRBV10-2,-,TRBJ1-2,-,CASSDRSYGYTF,TGCGCCAGCAGTGACAGGTCCTATGGCTACACCTTC
TRBV4-2,-,TRBJ1-1,-,CASSQMGHRNTEAFF,TGTGCCAGCAGCCAAATGGGACACCGGAACACTGAAGCTTTCTTT
TRBV25-1,-,TRBJ1-1,medium-sized,CASSAPTANTEAFF,TGTGCCAGCAGTGCGCCGACAGCGAACACTGAAGCTTTCTTT
TRBV4-1,TRBD1,TRBJ2-7,-,CASSQAGTGAGEQYF,TGCGCCAGCAGCCAAGCCGGGACAGGGGCCGGCGAGCAGTACTTC
TRBV7-8,TRBD1,TRBJ1-5,medium-sized,CASSSQGASSNQPQHF,TGTGCCAGCAGCTCCCAGGGGGCCAGTAGCAATCAGCCCCAGCATTTT
TRBV5-6,-,TRBJ2-7,-,CASSLTQFYEQYF,TGTGCCAGCAGCTTGACACAGTTCTACGAGCAGTACTTC
TRBV5-4,TRBD2,TRBJ2-7,few,CASSSGYSGGDSYEQYF,TGTGCCAGCAGCTCGGGCTATAGCGGGGGGGACTCCTACGAGCAGTACTTC
TRBV2,-,TRBJ1-1,few,CASSKDRNTEAFF,TGTGCCAGCAGCAAAGACAGAAACACTGAAGCTTTCTTT